This T cell receptor (beta chain) was observed in a study of T cell clones after liver transplantation. Study conclusions and caveats: Migration into the graft, not deletion, may explain lost graft donor-reactive T cells.

Produced via immunoSEQ multiplex PCR; TCRdb's table is partial and in-frame only. The profile shows roughly 57,000 clones, 60% to 80% of them singletons. Looked up from germline, CDR1 is LGHNA and CDR2 is YNFKEQ. This CDR3 is 16 amino acids long. J was trimmed by 4 bases and V by 0 bases; bases with no gene match: 6. In its sample, this clone was seen once. Antigen unknown. CD3+CD4+ and CD3+CD8+ cells were FACS-sorted from thawed unstimulated PBMCs. Source: CD4+ T cells from blood, taken before liver transplant. The TCR comes from a human donor who received a liver transplant. The rearrangement uses TRBV4-2 and TRBJ2-5, with 9 positions matching TRBD2. CDR3 residues: CASSQDGGGAGETQYF. In nucleotides, the CDR3 is TGTGCCAGCAGCCAAGATGGCGGGGGGGCGGGAGAGACCCAGTACTTC.